This passage covers 5 T cell receptor beta chains from one sample sequenced in a study of blood T cell repertoires in COVID-19 (dated by TCRdb to 2019 to 2021). Libraries were constructed by the immunoSEQ multiplex PCR assay. What TCRdb holds here is the immuneACCESS table cut down to in-frame rearrangements. Part of the clones is not present; checked against another copy, under half of the missing clones reflect an unresolved V gene, and the others are unexplained. Within this sample are about 76,000 clones, with about four fifths of them counted one time only. The top ten clonotypes cover roughly a sixth of the sample. Sequences were obtained from peripheral blood. The source is a human donor in a cohort sampled during active COVID-19.

V gene TRBV5-6 combines with J gene TRBJ2-6; D might be TRBD1 (5 bases). Trimming pared 1 base from V and 0 bases from J, leaving 17 bases between. The CDR3 runs to 19 residues. Germline V gives CDR1 SGHDT, CDR2 YYEEEE. The CDR3 nucleotides are TGTGCCAGCAGCTTGAGGCGACAGACCGGTCGCTCTGGGGCCAACGTCCTGACTTTC. Its translation: CASSLRRQTGRSGANVLTF.

The sample holds a few counts of this clone. The V and J genes are TRBV6-2 or TRBV6-3 and TRBJ1-6, with TRBD1 matching over 9 bases. J lost 7 bases, V lost 5 bases, and 0 bases had no gene match. CDR1 MNHEY and CDR2 SVGEGT come from the germline V gene. The CDR3 covers 13 residues. CDR3 protein: CASSGTGNSPLHF. In nucleotides, the CDR3 is TGTGCCAGCAGTGGGACAGGGAATTCACCCCTCCACTTT.

V usage is TRBV6-5 and J usage is TRBJ1-5, with 8 bases matching TRBD1. V lost 4 bases and J lost 2; bases outside the gene matches: 7. This CDR3 region has 16 residues. Germline CDR1 reads MNHEY; CDR2 reads SVGAGI. The DNA for the CDR3 is TGTGCCAGCAGTTCCGGGACAGGAGTCCGCAATCAGCCCCAGCATTTT. The encoded protein is CASSSGTGVRNQPQHF.

This clone has just one count. The chain couples TRBV10-2 to TRBJ2-7; 9 positions match TRBD1. CDR3 length equals 15 residues. From germline, CDR1 is WSHSY and CDR2 SAAADI. The junction had 6 bases not matched to a gene; V was cut back by 6 bases and J by 0 bases. This CDR3 reads CASRPTGGVSYEQYF. In DNA, the CDR3 is TGCGCCAGCAGGCCAACAGGGGGCGTCTCCTACGAGCAGTACTTC.

V gene TRBV18 combines with J gene TRBJ1-4; TRBD1 agrees at 9 bases. V was pared by 6 bases and J by 3 bases, with 5 bases of the junction left unmatched. This CDR3 region has 15 residues. The germline V gene has CDR1 KGHSH and CDR2 LQKENI. The CDR3 coding sequence is TGTGCCAGCTCTCCGGGACAGGGAGCTAATGAAAAACTGTTTTTT. It codes for CASSPGQGANEKLFF. The full variable domain, completed using reference TRBV18 and TRBJ1-4, is NAGVMQNPRHLVRRRGQEARLRCSPMKGHSHVYWYRQLPEEGLKFMVYLQKENIIDESGMPKERFSAEFPKEGPSILRIQQVVRGDSAAYFCASSPGQGANEKLFFGSGTQLSVL.